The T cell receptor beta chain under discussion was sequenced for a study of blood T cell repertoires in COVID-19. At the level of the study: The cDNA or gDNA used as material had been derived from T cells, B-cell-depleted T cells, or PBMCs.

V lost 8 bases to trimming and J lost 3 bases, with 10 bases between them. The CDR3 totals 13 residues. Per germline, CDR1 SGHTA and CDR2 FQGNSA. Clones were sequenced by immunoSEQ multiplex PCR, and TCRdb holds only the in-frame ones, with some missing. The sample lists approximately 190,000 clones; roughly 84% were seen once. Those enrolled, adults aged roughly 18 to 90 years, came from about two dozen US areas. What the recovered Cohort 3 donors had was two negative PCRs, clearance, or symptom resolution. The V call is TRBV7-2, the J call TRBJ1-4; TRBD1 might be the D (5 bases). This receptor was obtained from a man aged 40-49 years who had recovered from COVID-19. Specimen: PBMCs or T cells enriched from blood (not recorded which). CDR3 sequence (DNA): TGTGCCAGCCGGGGGGGACCTAATGAAAAACTGTTTTTT. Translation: CASRGGPNEKLFF.